The clone carrying this T cell receptor beta chain has only a few counts. cDNA prepared by RNA extraction and subsequent reverse transcription served as the template for sequencing. Generated by immunoSEQ multiplex PCR, the TCRdb table keeps only in-frame clones and is missing some. This sample has 90,000 to 150,000 clones, with around two fifths found just once. This specimen comes from a study of CD8+ T cells in alopecia areata. The investigators collected lesional scalp punch biopsies and peripheral blood from alopecia areata patients. CD4+ and CD8+ T cells were sorted from PBMCs. Germline values: CDR1 GTSNPN, CDR2 SVGIG (reference sequence). This CDR3 has 15 amino acids. Trimming left V 0 bases short and J 0 bases short, with 8 bases between.

The rearrangement links TRBV30 to TRBJ2-2; D gene uncertain. The TCR was taken from a human donor with alopecia areata. The sample comprised CD4+ T cells sorted from blood. The CDR3 reads CAWSVLGPNTGELFF. CDR3 coding DNA: TGTGCCTGGAGTGTACTCGGACCGAACACCGGGGAGCTGTTTTTT.